This T cell receptor (beta chain) is drawn from a study of cytomegalovirus exposure and HLA in healthy donors. Whole-study context: Counted in an early data release were about 86 million unique TCRs from HLA-typed donors. Most genotyped donors, 81% of 300 to 400, had Caucasian-associated genetic ancestry. Findings of the study overall: Later analysis revealed greater clonal expansion in HLA-associated TCR beta chains than in equally common others. Productive status was seen about 87% or about 30% of the time for most TCR beta V segments in an earlier analysis.

J gave up 4 bases and V 5 bases, and 9 bases lay outside the gene matches. Germline values: CDR1 SQVTM, CDR2 ANQGSEA. The length of the CDR3 is 14 residues. Only a few counts were recorded for this clone. Its antigen remains unidentified. The PCR used 60 Vbeta and 13 Jbeta primers. The data were produced by immunoSEQ multiplex PCR, yet TCRdb's version contains in-frame clones alone and is incomplete. Among roughly 200,000 clones, less than 85% were seen once, and the ten largest hold less than 2%. The J gene is TRBJ1-1, the V gene TRBV29-1; 8 positions match TRBD1. The TCR comes from a girl aged 5-17 years in good health and CMV-seropositive. Sequenced input: PBMCs. The CDR3 sequence is CSVTLGTGGTEAFF. CDR3 nucleotides: TGCAGCGTTACCCTCGGGACAGGAGGCACTGAAGCTTTCTTT.